This is a list of T cell receptor beta chains from one sample in a study of T cell repertoires in cytomegalovirus infection. TCRdb analysed the reads with MiXCR anew, one entry per CDR3 protein. The sample has around 710,000 distinct CDR3 sequences, almost 30% seen once. These receptors' targets are unknown. Sequenced material: cultured CD8+ T cells from PBMCs, taken from culture after CMV antigen stimulation. The receptors shown here come from a human donor in good health (CMV status not recorded). Some clones in this sample may be carry-over from other donors' samples. CDR3s include the opening cysteine and the closing phenylalanine or tryptophan. A D gene is named only where the DNA matches it firmly. For some rows the clone size is stated as once, few or many, or as a class when expanded; others skip it.

clone_size j_call v_call d_call cdr3_nt cdr3_aa
NA TRBJ1-2 TRBV10-3 NA TGTGCCACGGGGGACCGCCATGGCTACACCTTC CATGDRHGYTF
few TRBJ2-4 TRBV27 NA TGTGCCAGCAGCCCTTCAGGGGTAAACATTCAGTACTTC CASSPSGVNIQYF
NA TRBJ1-1 TRBV7-6 NA TGTGCCAGCAGCCCGTCAGGGGTCACGAACACTGAAGCTTTCTTT CASSPSGVTNTEAFF
few TRBJ2-2 TRBV6-6 NA TGTGCCAGCAGTTACTCGACTCTGAACACCGGGGAGCTGTTTTTT CASSYSTLNTGELFF
many TRBJ2-3 TRBV12-3/TRBV12-4 NA TGTGCCAGCAGTTTAGAAGCGCGCACAGATACGCAGTATTTT CASSLEARTDTQYF
NA TRBJ2-2 TRBV7-2 TRBD2 TGTGCCAGCAGCTCCCTGTTGGGGGGGTACACCGGGGAGCTGTTTTTT CASSSLLGGYTGELFF
NA TRBJ2-1 TRBV20-1 TRBD2 TGCAGTGCTAGAGATCGGGGCGGGGGAGTCTACAATGAGCAGTTCTTC CSARDRGGGVYNEQFF
NA TRBJ2-4 TRBV7-6 NA TGTGCCAGCAGCCCCCGAGGGGGGGAGGCCAAAAACATTCAGTACTTC CASSPRGGEAKNIQYF
NA TRBJ2-7 TRBV29-1 TRBD1 TGCAGCGTTGAAGATAGGGACAGGCCGCGATACGAGCAGTACTTC CSVEDRDRPRYEQYF
NA TRBJ2-7 TRBV4-1 TRBD1 TGCGCCAGCAGCGACAGGGCCACCTACGAGCAGTACTTC CASSDRATYEQYF
few TRBJ2-1 TRBV5-1 NA TGCGCCAGCAGCTTGAGCAGGGCGTCCTACAATGAGCAGTTCTTC CASSLSRASYNEQFF
NA TRBJ2-7 TRBV11-2 NA TGTGCCAGCAGCGACACCCCGCTGGGGGGCGAGCAGTACTTC CASSDTPLGGEQYF
NA TRBJ2-3 TRBV4-3 NA TGCGCCAGCAGCCAAGATAGGATTTTAGGTACGCAGTATTTT CASSQDRILGTQYF
NA TRBJ1-4 TRBV27 NA TGTGCCAGTTCGGAGTTCTGGAATGAAAAACTGTTTTTT CASSEFWNEKLFF
NA TRBJ2-4 TRBV12-3/TRBV12-4 NA TGTGCCAGCAATGGGGGTAGCAAAAACATTCAGTACTTC CASNGGSKNIQYF
many TRBJ1-1 TRBV7-2 NA TGTGCCAGCAGCTTAAACCTGGGCACTGAAGCTTTCTTT CASSLNLGTEAFF
NA TRBJ1-1 TRBV7-3 NA TGTGCCAGCAGTTGGGATGCCGGAGCTGAAGCTTTCTTT CASSWDAGAEAFF
NA TRBJ2-3 TRBV12-3/TRBV12-4 NA TGTGCCAGCAATCTCCGGGACTCATCCACAGATACGCAGTATTTT CASNLRDSSTDTQYF
few TRBJ2-2 TRBV27 NA TGTGCCAGCAGTCGGCGGGGGCCGAACACCGGGGAGCTGTTTTTT CASSRRGPNTGELFF
many TRBJ1-1 TRBV7-9 NA TGTGCCAGCAGCTTTGGTCAGCGGCACGTTGAGGACACTGAAGCTTTCTTT CASSFGQRHVEDTEAFF
once TRBJ1-2 TRBV7-8 NA TGTGCCAGCAGCTTAACGATCCTCTCTTATGGCTACACCTTC CASSLTILSYGYTF
many TRBJ2-5 TRBV7-9 TRBD1 TGTGCCAGCAGCCCGACAGGGGAAGAGACCCAGTACTTC CASSPTGEETQYF
NA TRBJ2-7 TRBV10-2 NA TGCGCCAGCAGTGAAGGCGGGCCTCCCGAGCAGTACTTC CASSEGGPPEQYF
NA TRBJ1-1 TRBV6-1 NA TGTGCCAGCAGGACGGGACATAGGAACACTGAAGCTTTCTTT CASRTGHRNTEAFF
NA TRBJ2-7 TRBV19 TRBD1 TGTGCCAGTAGTATTGGGACAGGGGTTAACGACGAGCAGTACTTC CASSIGTGVNDEQYF
NA TRBJ1-4 TRBV5-1 NA TGCGCCAGCAGCTTGGCCGGCGGTCCCGGCACTAATGAAAAACTGTTTTTT CASSLAGGPGTNEKLFF
NA TRBJ1-5 TRBV7-9 NA TGTGCCAGCAGCCCCCCGGGGCGCCAGCCCCAGCATTTT CASSPPGRQPQHF
few TRBJ1-4 TRBV7-9 TRBD1 TGTGCCAGCAGCGGCCCGGGACAGGAGGCCGAAAAACTGTTTTTT CASSGPGQEAEKLFF
few TRBJ1-2 TRBV5-1 TRBD1 TGCGCCAGCAGCTTGGGATTCCGGGACAGGGGGCATGGTGGCTACACCTTC CASSLGFRDRGHGGYTF
few TRBJ1-5 TRBV2 NA TGTGCCAGCAGTGAAATAGCGGGGGCCAATCAGCCCCAGCATTTT CASSEIAGANQPQHF